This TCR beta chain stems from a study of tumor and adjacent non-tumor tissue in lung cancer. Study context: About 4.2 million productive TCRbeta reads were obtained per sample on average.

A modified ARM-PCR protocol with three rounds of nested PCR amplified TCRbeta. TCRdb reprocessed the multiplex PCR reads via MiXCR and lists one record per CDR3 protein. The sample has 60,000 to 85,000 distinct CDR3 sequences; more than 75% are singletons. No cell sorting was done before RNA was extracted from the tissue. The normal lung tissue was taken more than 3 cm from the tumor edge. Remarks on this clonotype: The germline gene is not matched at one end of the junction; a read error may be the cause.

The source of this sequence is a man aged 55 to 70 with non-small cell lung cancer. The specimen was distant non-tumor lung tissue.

The CDR3 reads CVSGPSGAYNERFF. Written as DNA, the CDR3 is TGTGTCAGCGGTCCTAGCGGTGCCTACAATGAGCGGTTCTTC. The chain joins TRBV28 to TRBJ2-1; 7 bases fit TRBD2. Germline V gene data show CDR1 as MDHEN and CDR2 as SYDVKM. CDR3 length: 14 residues. The variable domain in full, with the rest retrieved from reference TRBV28 and TRBJ2-1, is DVKVTQSSRYLVKRTGEKVFLECVQDMDHENMFWYRQDPGLGLRLIYFSYDVKMKEKGDIPEGYSVSREKKERFSLILESASTNQTSMYLCVSGPSGAYNERFFGPGTRLTVL.